The 7 T cell receptor beta chains listed next were all sequenced from one sample in a study of blood T cell repertoires in COVID-19. Assay: immunoSEQ multiplex PCR; the TCRdb copy retains only in-frame clones and omits some. The data show 400,000 to 450,000 clones, 75% to 90% seen once. Material for sequencing was PBMCs or T cells enriched from blood (not recorded which). Source of these receptors: a man aged 25-45 years who had recovered from COVID-19.

J is TRBJ2-6 and V is TRBV5-1, with a weak D call TRBD1 (5 bases). Germline CDR1 SGHRS, CDR2 YFSETQ. The CDR3 has 14 amino acids. Trimming cost V 0 bases and J 6 bases, with 7 bases left between them. CDR3 residues: CASSLEGAANVLTF. As DNA, the CDR3 is TGCGCCAGCAGCTTGGAAGGGGCGGCCAACGTCCTGACTTTC.

This chain joins TRBV2 and TRBJ1-1; D remains unclear. The germline V gene has CDR1 SNHLY and CDR2 FYNNEI. Trimming cost V 8 bases and J 4 bases, with 11 bases left between them. CDR3 size: 12 residues. Written as DNA, the CDR3 is TGTGCCAGCTCACGCAGGTTCACTGAAGCTTTCTTT. Translation: CASSRRFTEAFF.

The V call is TRBV7-9, the J call TRBJ2-7, with 12 bases aligning to TRBD2. Losses at the gene ends were 5 bases for V and 2 bases for J; bases not matched to a gene: 13. This CDR3 has 18 amino acids. The V gene's germline CDR1 is SEHNR and CDR2 FQNEAQ (reference sequence). The CDR3 protein is CASSPRLSSSGGAYEQYF. The CDR3 region has the DNA TGTGCCAGCAGCCCCCGGCTATCGTCTAGCGGGGGGGCCTACGAGCAGTACTTC.

The chain is built from TRBV28 and TRBJ1-2, with 8 bases fitting TRBD1. Losses at the gene ends were 7 bases for V and 7 bases for J; bases not matched to a gene: 11. The CDR3 is made up of 14 amino acids. Germline CDR1 and CDR2: MDHEN and SYDVKM. For the CDR3, the DNA is TGTGCCAGCACCGAACAGGGGGAAATGTTTGGCTACACCTTC. Protein: CASTEQGEMFGYTF.

This clone was counted a single time. The chain uses TRBV5-1 and TRBJ2-3, with D possibly matching TRBD2 (6 bases). With 0 bases removed from V and 4 bases from J, the gap between germline ends came to 9 bases. The CDR3 length is 14 residues. The germline gives CDR1 SGHRS, CDR2 YFSETQ. The CDR3, as DNA: TGCGCCAGCAGCTTGGCTCTAGCGTCAGATACGCAGTATTTT. It translates to CASSLALASDTQYF.

CDR3 region: CASLLAGVGETQYF. The CDR3 nucleotides read TGTGCCAGCCTGCTAGCGGGAGTTGGCGAGACCCAGTACTTC. The chain uses TRBV28 and TRBJ2-5, with TRBD2 identical over 10 bases. Germline values: CDR1 MDHEN, CDR2 SYDVKM. This CDR3 contains 14 residues. The J segment lost 5 bases and the V segment lost 8 bases, leaving 8 bases of the junction unmatched.

This chain uses TRBV28 with TRBJ1-5; D may be TRBD1 (5 bases). V lost 5 bases and J 1 base, leaving 9 bases between the germline ends. Germline CDR1 and CDR2: MDHEN and SYDVKM. The CDR3 runs to 14 residues. CDR3 DNA: TGTGCCAGCAGTCCGACAGTGAGCAATCAGCCCCAGCATTTT. This translates into CASSPTVSNQPQHF.